The 15 T cell receptor beta chains below were found in one sample sequenced in a study of T cell responses to AZD1222 COVID-19 vaccine. TCRdb's copy holds only in-frame clones and misses some; the assay was immunoSEQ multiplex PCR. The top ten hold 1.6% of the sample, which has 140,000 to 150,000 clones, approximately 90% seen once. The material was peripheral blood, obtained on day 0 of AZD1222 vaccination. Receptors were obtained from an adult in good health.

V is TRBV5-4 and J is TRBJ2-7, with 11 nucleotides matching TRBD2. V lost 4 bases and J lost 2; bases outside the gene matches: 5. Germline CDR1 is SGHNT and CDR2 is YYREEE (reference sequence). The CDR3 has 15 amino acids. CDR3 bases: TGTGCCAGCAGCCTAGGACTAGCGGGTCCCTACGAGCAGTACTTC. Amino acid sequence: CASSLGLAGPYEQYF.

The V and J genes are TRBV27 and TRBJ1-1; 7 bases match TRBD1. Germline values: CDR1 MNHEY, CDR2 SMNVEV (reference sequence). The CDR3 loop spans 13 amino acids. The V and J ends lost 7 bases and 5 bases, in that order; junction bases with no gene match: 7. The CDR3 here is CASKGGETTEAFF. For the CDR3, the DNA is TGTGCCAGCAAAGGGGGCGAAACTACTGAAGCTTTCTTT.

This chain links TRBV28 with TRBJ1-3; D ambiguous. The CDR3 runs to 14 residues. Germline V lookup: CDR1 MDHEN, CDR2 SYDVKM. Trimming took 8 bases from V and 3 from J, leaving 14 bases between them. As DNA, the CDR3 is TGTGCCAGCTCGTCGAGTTGGGTTGGAAACACCATATATTTT. This codes for CASSSSWVGNTIYF. The full variable domain, with the rest looked up from reference TRBV28 and TRBJ1-3, is DVKVTQSSRYLVKRTGEKVFLECVQDMDHENMFWYRQDPGLGLRLIYFSYDVKMKEKGDIPEGYSVSREKKERFSLILESASTNQTSMYLCASSSSWVGNTIYFGEGSWLTVV.

The rearrangement uses TRBV3-1 (or the pseudogene TRBV3-2) and TRBJ1-4, with a weak D call TRBD1 (6 bases). Germline V gives CDR1 LGHDT, CDR2 YNNKEL (reference sequence). The germline V and J ends were trimmed by 1 base and 0 bases, with 9 bases remaining between them. The CDR3 contains 16 residues. CDR3 residues: CASSQGTVATNEKLFF. CDR3 DNA: TGTGCCAGCAGCCAAGGGACAGTTGCAACTAATGAAAAACTGTTTTTT.

V usage is TRBV5-1 and J usage is TRBJ1-1; D uncertain. Germline CDR1 and CDR2: SGHRS and YFSETQ. The CDR3 covers 13 residues. V gave up 4 bases and J gave up 4 bases, with 11 bases separating them. The CDR3 is CASSTGGITEAFF. The CDR3 DNA is TGCGCCAGCAGCACGGGTGGAATCACTGAAGCTTTCTTT.

This clone came up a few times. V gene TRBV28 combines with J gene TRBJ1-1, with a weak D call TRBD1 (5 bases). The V end lost 6 bases, the J end lost 1 base, and 12 bases lay between the germline ends. This CDR3 is built from 14 residues. Germline CDR1 reads MDHEN; CDR2 reads SYDVKM. Written as DNA, the CDR3 is TGTGCCAGCAGCATTACCACAGGGAACACTGAAGCTTTCTTT. It translates to CASSITTGNTEAFF.

The CDR3 sequence is CASSPRTGYNEQFF. The CDR3 DNA reads as TGTGCCAGCAGCCCCCGGACTGGCTACAATGAGCAGTTCTTC. The chain links TRBV7-2 to TRBJ2-1; tentatively, D is TRBD2 (5 bases). Trimming left V 5 bases short and J 3 bases short, with 11 bases between. The CDR3 is 14 residues long. The germline gives CDR1 SGHTA, CDR2 FQGNSA.

This chain uses TRBV6-2 or TRBV6-3 with TRBJ1-5; the D gene is possibly TRBD1 (5 bases). The germline V gene encodes CDR1 MNHEY and CDR2 SVGEGT. Trimming cost V 0 bases and J 1 base, with 10 bases left between them. This CDR3 has 16 amino acids. This chain's CDR3 is CASSYSTRASNQPQHF. The CDR3 coding sequence is TGTGCCAGCAGTTACTCGACCAGGGCCAGCAATCAGCCCCAGCATTTT.

V gene TRBV18 combines with J gene TRBJ2-7; D is perhaps TRBD1 (6 bases). The V and J ends lost 5 bases and 5 bases respectively, with 13 bases between them. This CDR3 comprises 13 residues. The germline V gene encodes CDR1 KGHSH and CDR2 LQKENI. The CDR3 loop reads CASSEQGADEQYF. The CDR3 DNA is TGTGCCAGCTCAGAACAGGGTGCGGACGAGCAGTACTTC.

The chain has TRBV4-2 and TRBJ2-1; 11 bases line up with TRBD2. V lost 8 bases and J lost 0; bases outside the gene matches: 12. Germline V gene sequence: CDR1 LGHNA, CDR2 YNFKEQ. The CDR3 runs to 18 residues. This CDR3 reads CASQTSGATQLSYNEQFF. The CDR3 DNA sequence: TGTGCCAGCCAGACTAGCGGGGCAACCCAACTCTCCTACAATGAGCAGTTCTTC.

The chain couples TRBV18 to TRBJ1-5; 7 bases align to TRBD1. Germline V lookup: CDR1 KGHSH, CDR2 LQKENI. The CDR3 covers 15 residues. With 3 bases clipped from V and 5 bases from J, the junction kept 7 bases outside the gene matches. The CDR3 bases are TGTGCCAGCTCACCTGATCAGGGGGGGGATCAGCCCCAGCATTTT. It translates to CASSPDQGGDQPQHF.

This clone has only a few counts. At one end the junction does not follow the germline gene, possibly because of a read error. This chain links TRBV15 with TRBJ1-1; D remains ambiguous. CDR1 is LNHNV, CDR2 YYDKDF, per germline (reference sequence). This CDR3 is 16 amino acids long. The CDR3 here is CATSPTEGRVKTEAFF. The CDR3 nucleotides are TGTGCCACCAGCCCGACGGAAGGGCGGGTGAAGACTGAAGCTTTCTTT.

The chain has TRBV6-2 or TRBV6-3 and TRBJ2-5; D call uncertain. The CDR3 has 13 amino acids. Per germline, CDR1 MNHEY and CDR2 SVGEGT. Trimming removed 1 base at V and 2 bases at J, with 5 bases between. CDR3 residues: CASSYLGQETQYF. Here the CDR3 DNA reads TGTGCCAGCAGTTACTTAGGACAAGAGACCCAGTACTTC.

As concerns this clone: Additional DNA sequences in this sample encode the identical CDR3. V is TRBV5-1 and J is TRBJ2-5; D is uncertain. V shed 1 base and J shed 0 bases, with 1 base lying between them. CDR3 length: 12 amino acids. Germline CDR1 and CDR2: SGHRS and YFSETQ. Here the CDR3 DNA reads TGCGCCAGCAGCTTGAACCAAGAGACCCAGTACTTC. Protein: CASSLNQETQYF.

The chain has TRBV6-5 and TRBJ1-1; 10 bases align to TRBD1. Germline V gene lookup returns CDR1 MNHEY and CDR2 SVGAGI. J lost 1 base, V lost 2 bases, and 4 bases had no gene match. This CDR3 has 16 residues. This CDR3 reads CASSYVGQGRNTEAFF. The CDR3 DNA reads as TGTGCCAGCAGTTACGTGGGACAGGGGAGGAACACTGAAGCTTTCTTT.